This T cell receptor beta chain was found in a study of control samples from healthy donors and cancer patients. Measured with immunoSEQ multiplex PCR; TCRdb has only the in-frame clones, and not every one. The table shows around 140,000 clones, with 80% to 95% occurring only once. The germline V gene encodes CDR1 SQVTM and CDR2 ANQGSEA. This CDR3 is 12 amino acids long. Trimming stripped 4 bases from V and 6 bases from J, with 12 bases between. The V gene is TRBV29-1, the J gene TRBJ1-2, with D hard to call. The clonotype was recovered from a man between 35 and 55 years old in good health. Material: blood. CDR3 sequence: CSVGAGFDGYTF. The CDR3 region has the DNA TGCAGCGTTGGGGCGGGGTTCGATGGCTACACCTTC.